Reported below is one T cell receptor (beta chain). The CDR3 is 16 residues long. The germline V gene encodes CDR1 ENHRY and CDR2 SYGVKD. J was trimmed by 5 bases and V by 4 bases; bases with no gene match: 6. Method: immunoSEQ multiplex PCR; TCRdb's copy keeps in-frame clones and lacks some. The sample lists 95,000 to 120,000 clones, roughly four fifths seen once, with 4% to 4.5% in the top ten. This sample was taken from a study of blood T cell repertoires in COVID-19. Looking at the study overall: PBMCs, B-cell-depleted T cells, or T cells provided the cDNA or gDNA that made up the material.

The origin of this receptor is a woman between 70 and 85 years old with acute or convalescent COVID-19. Sequenced material: peripheral blood. The chain is built from TRBV10-3 and TRBJ2-1; TRBD2 matches 12 bases. The CDR3 protein is CAISGETSGRHNEQFF. CDR3 in DNA: TGTGCCATCAGTGGGGAGACTAGCGGGAGACACAATGAGCAGTTCTTC.